This TCR beta chain was observed in a study of shared clonotypes between healthy human individuals. About 200 ng DNA, approximately 30,000 T cell genomes, went into each sorted-subset replicate PCR. This table comes from immunoSEQ multiplex PCR, and its TCRdb copy is limited to in-frame clones, with some not included. The sample contains about 1.1 million clones, 70% to 85% of which appear only once. Notes on the study in general: The sharing of 5% to 6.5% of naive CD4 clonotypes was seen across a handful of donors. The study generally estimated greater richness for naive than memory subsets. Only blood samples were collected, and tissue repertoires likely differ.

V lost 6 bases, J lost 1 base, and 12 bases lay in between. This CDR3 is 14 amino acids long. The germline CDR1 and CDR2 sequences are MDHEN and SYDVKM. This clone was counted between two and nine times. Antigen: not known. The sequenced sample consisted of memory CD4+ T cells from PBMCs. Subset of the sample: CD45RA-negative fraction. The chain uses TRBV28 and TRBJ1-1; D gene uncertain. This receptor was obtained from a man between 18 and 35 years old in good health. Some clones in this sample may be carry-over from other donors' samples. The DNA for the CDR3 is TGTGCCAGCAGGCCTACGGGGAGGAACACTGAAGCTTTCTTT. As protein: CASRPTGRNTEAFF. The variable domain in full, completed from reference TRBV28 and TRBJ1-1, reads DVKVTQSSRYLVKRTGEKVFLECVQDMDHENMFWYRQDPGLGLRLIYFSYDVKMKEKGDIPEGYSVSREKKERFSLILESASTNQTSMYLCASRPTGRNTEAFFGQGTRLTVV.